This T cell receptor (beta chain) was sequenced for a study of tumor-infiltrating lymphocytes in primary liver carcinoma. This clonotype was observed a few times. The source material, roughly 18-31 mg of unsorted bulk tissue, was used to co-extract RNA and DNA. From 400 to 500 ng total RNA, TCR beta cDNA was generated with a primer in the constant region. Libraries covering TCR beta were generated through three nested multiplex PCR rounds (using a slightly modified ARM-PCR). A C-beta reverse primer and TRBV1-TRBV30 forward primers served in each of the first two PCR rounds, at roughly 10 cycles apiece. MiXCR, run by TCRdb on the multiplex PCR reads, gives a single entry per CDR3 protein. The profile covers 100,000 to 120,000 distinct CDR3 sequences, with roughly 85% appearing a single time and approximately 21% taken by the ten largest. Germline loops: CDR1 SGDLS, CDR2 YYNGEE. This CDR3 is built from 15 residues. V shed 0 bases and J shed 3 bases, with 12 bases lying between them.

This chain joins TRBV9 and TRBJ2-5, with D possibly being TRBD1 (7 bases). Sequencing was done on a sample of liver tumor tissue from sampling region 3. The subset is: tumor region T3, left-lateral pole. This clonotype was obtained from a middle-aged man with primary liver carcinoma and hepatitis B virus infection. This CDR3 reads CASSVAGGLEETQYF. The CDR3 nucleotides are TGTGCCAGCAGCGTAGCAGGGGGACTTGAAGAGACCCAGTACTTC.